This T cell receptor beta chain was found in a study of blood T cell repertoires in COVID-19. Study details: The cDNA or gDNA used as material had been derived from T cells, B-cell-depleted T cells, or PBMCs.

This CDR3 region has 14 residues. From germline, CDR1 is ENHRY and CDR2 SYGVKD. Between the trimmed V and J ends, which lost 4 bases and 3 bases, there was a span of 10 bases. The protocol was immunoSEQ multiplex PCR, while the TCRdb copy is restricted to in-frame clones and leaves out a portion. The data contain 200,000 to 250,000 clones, around 87% of them singletons. The receptor was derived from a woman aged 30 to 39 who had recovered from COVID-19. Sequences were obtained from peripheral blood. This chain uses TRBV10-3 with TRBJ1-5; perhaps TRBD1 as D (5 bases). CDR3 in amino acids: CAISGQGINQPQHF. Here the CDR3 DNA reads TGTGCCATCAGTGGGCAGGGCATCAATCAGCCCCAGCATTTT.